This TCR beta chain is drawn from a study of T cell clusters in autoimmune cytopenias (dated by TCRdb to between 2019 and 2020). Looking at the study overall: Healthy donor controls had a mean age of roughly 50 years and a median age of approximately 61 years, with 22 of 43 female. TRB sequencing reached a median depth of approximately 50,000 reads per sample and yielded a median of around 2,200 distinct TRB clonotypes per sample. For primary cytopenia, the controls were around 25 age-matched healthy donors, and for secondary cytopenia, the controls were 14 age-matched CLL patients. Autoimmune hepatitis repertoires were compared with those of about two dozen age- and sex-matched healthy donors. Alongside healthy, CLL and autoimmune hepatitis controls, autoimmune cytopenia patients had their peripheral blood TRB and IGH repertoires sequenced at active disease and again during treatment follow-up. The goal of the study was to find out whether patients with autoimmune cytopenia have a disease-specific immune repertoire signature that could be used as a blood-based biomarker. Broader findings and caveats from the paper: GLIPH results suggested that primary autoimmune cytopenia patients were missing physiological T cell clusters, with around 51 clusters found only in healthy donors compared with about 16 found only in patients. The cluster-lack signature was not observed for secondary cytopenia versus CLL, as the signature was apparently masked by the dominant lymphoma-associated repertoire. TRB repertoire shifts, with less even repertoires in secondary cytopenia and CLL, mostly reflected lymphoma bias rather than autoimmunity. Healthy donors had almost three times as many exclusive TRB clusters as active autoimmune hepatitis patients, a finding consistent with an autoimmunity-wide signature. The T cell clusters were defined only in silico, and the functional role of the clusters was left to be validated experimentally.

Comments on this clonotype: Its antigen target is currently unknown.

For each sample, TRB amplification used around 260 ng of peripheral blood genomic DNA, equal to some 37,000 genome equivalents. To amplify TRB rearrangements, a touch-down multiplex PCR protocol was run with the TRB-A and TRB-B primer pools combined in a single tube. Illumina adapters and sample indices were added to the amplicons through two consecutive PCR reactions using Phusion HS II polymerase. Amplicons were gel-purified with the NucleoSpin Gel and PCR Clean-up kit, then quantified by Qubit and quality-checked on an Agilent 2100 Bioanalyzer. Sequencing of the libraries was performed on an Illumina MiSeq with 600-cycle, single-indexed, paired-end runs. Regarding the original processing steps: MiXCR version 2.1.12, together with the default MiXCR reference library, was used to align and assemble the TRB reads. A clone was defined by each unique CDR3 nucleotide sequence, and the analysis included only productive sequences with two or more reads. Repertoire diversity was assessed with alpha-parameterized diversity profiles (alpha 0 to 5), including the Shannon (alpha 1) and Simpson (alpha 2) indices, which were computed with an R script. Combinatorial TRB VJ usage was computed with the tcR package and compared between cohorts by principal component analysis with ade4. GLIPH clustering of TCRbeta CDR3s was carried out on cohort pairs matched by age and read depth, and cluster frequencies were compared by Wilcoxon test. TCRdb reprocessed the raw reads; every CDR3 protein sequence is a single record, and DNA is not supplied. TCRdb, rather than the study authors, made the V and J calls. The table for this sample lists approximately 5,100 distinct CDR3 sequences. The leading ten clones occupy 6% to 7.5% of the sample.

CDR1 and CDR2 (SGHDT, YYEEEE) derive from the germline V gene. The CDR3, from cysteine to phenylalanine, totals 12 residues. No DNA was logged. These data also featured in a second study, about T cell repertoires in aging, cancer and after chemotherapy. The second investigation adds: Donors were distributed across six age groups ranging from 30 or younger to 70 or older, with at least three individuals included per group. Control TCR repertoires from healthy donors were recorded over several months to years, and clear clonal overlap was observed across re-sampling. Several million TCR reads were contained in the full dataset. Compared with age-matched healthy donors, untreated patients with either hematological or solid cancers had significantly lower TCR diversity in the blood along with higher clonality. In healthy donors, the decline in TCR diversity with age was mainly due to loss of richness, whereas in cancer patients loss of evenness also played a role. An increase in median generation probability over the chemotherapy interval was observed in both cancer cohorts, suggesting that the repertoire was reconstituted through rebound thymic output. The authors noted that the repertoire data do not allow conclusions about immunological memory after chemotherapy. To examine immunoaging and T cell reconstitution after chemotherapy, the study profiled TCR beta repertoires in peripheral blood from healthy donors and cancer patients. Alongside about 97 healthy donors serving as a reference group, the cohort included some 210 cancer patients, of whom about 93 had hematological cancers and 124 had solid cancers. Processing of the TRB sequences was carried out with MiXCR versions 2.12 and 3.0.5. Repertoire metrics included Shannon diversity, evenness, clonality (one minus evenness), and alpha-parameterized diversity profiles from alpha 0 to 5. The IGoR algorithm was used to calculate generation probabilities of clones in the paired pre- and post-chemotherapy samples.

Material for sequencing was peripheral blood. The rearrangement joined TRBV5-6 to TRBJ1-1. The clonotype was recovered from a human donor in good health. The CDR3 corresponds to CASSLGHFEAFF.